This TCR beta chain was identified during a study of blood T cell repertoires in COVID-19. Study processing details: Estimation of nucleated cell counts was performed using reference gene primer amplification. Sequenced by immunoSEQ multiplex PCR; TCRdb stores in-frame clones only, minus some. V, J and clone size are those of that table, while D and trimming were read from the DNA. The sample holds 120,000 to 150,000 clones, 84% seen once. V dropped 1 base and J dropped 4 bases, with 5 bases sitting between them. Germline loops: CDR1 SGHAT, CDR2 FQNNGV. The CDR3 has 13 amino acids. The clonotype comes from a man aged 25-45 years with COVID-19, enrolled during active disease. The J gene is TRBJ1-5, the V gene TRBV11-2; weak D call: TRBD1 (5 bases). The specimen sequenced was peripheral blood. The CDR3 coding sequence is TGTGCCAGCAGCTTAGGACAGAATCAGCCCCAGCATTTT. Its translation: CASSLGQNQPQHF. The variable domain in full, completed from reference TRBV11-2 and TRBJ1-5, reads EAGVAQSPRYKIIEKRQSVAFWCNPISGHATLYWYQQILGQGPKLLIQFQNNGVVDDSQLPKDRFSAERLKGVDSTLKIQPAKLEDSAVYLCASSLGQNQPQHFGDGTRLSIL.